This T cell receptor (beta chain) was retrieved from a study of a mutant IDH1 vaccine in newly diagnosed glioma. Study overall: In weeks 1, 3, 5, 7, 11, 15, 19 and 23, patients were immunized, eight times in all. Vaccine administration was initiated 4-6 weeks following radiotherapy alone, or with temozolomide cycles. Beforehand, treatment had been radiotherapy, temozolomide, or both; the majority received both. Study results and caveats: The vaccine induced immune responses, and these occurred in roughly 95% of patients.

CDR3 length: 11 amino acids. Germline V gene data show CDR1 as MGHDK and CDR2 as SYGVNS. V was trimmed by 5 bases and J by 10 bases, leaving 9 bases between them. Generated by immunoSEQ multiplex PCR, the TCRdb table keeps only in-frame clones and is missing some. The data contain tens of thousands of clones, around 82% of them seen just once; the ten biggest clones take up 13%. As to this clone: Antigen specificity is unknown.

The time point here: week 23, last vaccination. The content of each vaccine dose was 300 ug of mutant IDH1 20-mer peptide, and topical imiquimod accompanied it. This TCR was sampled from a man between 18 and 29 years old with glioma. The rearrangement links TRBV25-1 to TRBJ2-1; D unclear. This sample comprised PBMCs, obtained from a glioma patient whose treatment included an IDH1 peptide vaccine. The CDR3 sequence: CASSNPWEQFF. The DNA of the CDR3 is TGTGCCAGCAGTAACCCGTGGGAGCAGTTCTTC.